This T cell receptor (beta chain) is drawn from a study of regulatory T cells in long-lasting Graves disease. Whole-study results and caveats: Persistent patients had more shared public clonotypes (2,741) than new patients (just over 950).

This clonotype came up many times. Its specificity is not known. Relying on iRepertoire HTBI primers and Arm-PCR of CDR3 regions, the team built TCR beta libraries. In TCRdb, the multiplex PCR reads were re-called with MiXCR into one record per CDR3 protein. Counted here are 350,000 to 450,000 distinct CDR3 sequences, about 16% occurring once; the ten biggest clones make up 16%. Stated time point: newly diagnosed GD, antithyroid drugs for less than 3 months. The TCR library was prepared using RNA isolated from PBMCs. The V gene lost 7 bases and the J gene lost 6 bases, with 16 bases spanning the gap. The CDR3 has 13 residues. Germline lookup yields CDR1 MNHNS and CDR2 SASEGT. A further study also used this sample, focusing on T cells in Graves' hyperthyroidism and ophthalmopathy. Per that paper: For the diagnoses, clinical symptoms, serum thyroxine and TRAb, thyroid ultrasound and orbital computed tomography were used.

The sequence came from a woman aged 25-40 years with Graves disease. The J gene is TRBJ2-7, the V gene TRBV6-1; D call uncertain. The starting material was peripheral blood mononuclear cells (PBMCs), obtained at new diagnosis, from a patient treated with antithyroid drugs. CDR3 nucleotides: TGTGCCAGCACCTACCTCGTGGCTAGCGAGCAGTACTTC. It specifies CASTYLVASEQYF.